One TCR beta chain is described in this entry. The sample comes from a study of cytomegalovirus exposure and HLA in healthy donors. V lost 4 bases to trimming and J lost 6 bases; unmatched junction nucleotides: 17. Germline CDR1 is SGHVS and CDR2 is FNYEAQ. The CDR3 has 17 amino acids. 60 Vbeta and 13 Jbeta primers were used in PCR. Assay used: immunoSEQ multiplex PCR; TCRdb lists only in-frame clones, some missing. The sample carries about 70,000 clones, around 68% recorded once. This receptor was obtained from a man aged 35 to 55 in good health and CMV-seropositive. Sequenced: PBMCs. The genes are TRBV7-6 and TRBJ1-1; 7 positions match TRBD1. The CDR3 DNA sequence: TGTGCCAGCAGCTCTCTTTTTGCCCCAACAGGGGCCGCTGAAGCTTTCTTT. Amino acid sequence: CASSSLFAPTGAAEAFF. The complete variable domain, with remaining parts taken from reference TRBV7-6 and TRBJ1-1, reads GAGVSQSPRYKVTKRGQDVALRCDPISGHVSLYWYRQALGQGPEFLTYFNYEAQQDKSGLPNDRFSAERPEGSISTLTIQRTEQRDSAMYRCASSSLFAPTGAAEAFFGQGTRLTVV.